This T cell receptor beta chain was documented in a study of T cells in Graves' hyperthyroidism and ophthalmopathy. Overall study results and limits: Ophthalmopathy and stable hyperthyroidism were told apart by a 13 V-J model. The model predicted ophthalmopathy a median roughly 6.5 months before onset.

This clonotype was seen at least ten times. Its antigen remains unknown. From RNA transcripts, TCR beta CDR3 regions were amplified. The HTBI primer set served for first-round RT-PCR of the TCR CDR3. One entry per CDR3 protein results from TCRdb running MiXCR on the multiplex PCR reads. The data contain 310,000 or so distinct CDR3 sequences, over 15% of them seen just once; the ten biggest clones take up approximately 57%. Not enrolled were patients with uncontrolled infection, other autoimmune disease, pregnancy or lactation. Diagnoses were made from clinical symptoms, serum measures (thyroxine and TRAb), thyroid ultrasound and orbital computed tomography. This sequence originates from a woman aged 55-75 years with Graves' ophthalmopathy. The sample consisted of blood.

The CDR3 DNA is TGCAGTGCTAACTCGGGACAGATGAATGAAAAACTGTTTTTT. This gives the protein CSANSGQMNEKLFF. V gene TRBV20-1 combines with J gene TRBJ1-4, with 7 positions matching TRBD1. V trimming: 4 bases; J trimming: 5 bases; junction bases outside the gene matches: 7. CDR3 size: 14 residues. Germline V lookup: CDR1 DFQATT, CDR2 SNEGSKA (reference sequence).